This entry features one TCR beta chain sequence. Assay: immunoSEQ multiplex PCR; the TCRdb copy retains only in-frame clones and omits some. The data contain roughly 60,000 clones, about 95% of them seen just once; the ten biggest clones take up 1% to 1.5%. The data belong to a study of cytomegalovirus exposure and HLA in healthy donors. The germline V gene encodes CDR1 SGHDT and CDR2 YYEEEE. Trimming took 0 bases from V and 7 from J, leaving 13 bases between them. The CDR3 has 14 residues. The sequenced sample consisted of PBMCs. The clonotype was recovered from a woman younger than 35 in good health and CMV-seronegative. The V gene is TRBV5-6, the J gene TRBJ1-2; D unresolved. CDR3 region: CASSLVGGSGGYTF. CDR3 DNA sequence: TGTGCCAGCAGCTTGGTGGGAGGGTCGGGTGGCTACACCTTC. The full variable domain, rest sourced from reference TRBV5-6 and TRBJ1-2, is DAGVTQSPTHLIKTRGQQVTLRCSPKSGHDTVSWYQQALGQGPQFIFQYYEEEERQRGNFPDRFSGHQFPNYSSELNVNALLLGDSALYLCASSLVGGSGGYTFGSGTRLTVV.